This T cell receptor beta chain was obtained from a study of blood T cell repertoires in COVID-19. Turning to the study itself: Acute and convalescent COVID-19 specimens originated in the United States, Italy and Spain.

In the authors' methods: Researchers report that nucleated cell counts were estimated from reference gene primer amplification. The method was immunoSEQ multiplex PCR; TCRdb's version includes in-frame clones alone and lacks a portion of them. The DNA gave D and trimming, while V, J and clone size come from that table. Among more than 100,000 clones, roughly 90% were seen once, and the ten largest hold about 2.1%. The V gene lost 0 bases and the J gene lost 0 bases, with 16 bases spanning the gap. CDR1 and CDR2 (germline): SGHRS, YFSETQ. The CDR3 is 18 amino acids. This chain uses TRBV5-1 with TRBJ2-1; D is unclear. Sample: peripheral blood. This receptor was identified in a man in his 70s with active COVID-19. CDR3 DNA: TGCGCCAGCAGCTTGGGGGTTCCTGCGGAGAGCTCCTACAATGAGCAGTTCTTC. Protein: CASSLGVPAESSYNEQFF.